The 32 T cell receptor beta chains listed next were all sequenced from one sample in a study of Ad26.COV2.S vaccination and SARS-CoV-2 variants. Treatment noted: approximately 18 received Ad26.COV2.S at low or high dose, single or two shots; 5 received placebo; per-sample allocation not given. Following the first vaccine or placebo injection, samples were taken on day 63. Assay: immunoSEQ multiplex PCR; the TCRdb copy retains only in-frame clones and omits some. Here the sample spans hundreds of thousands of clones, about 87% being singletons. Here the sequenced sample was peripheral blood, taken in a trial of Ad26.COV2.S vaccine versus placebo. These receptors all come from a person between 18 and 65 years old who received the Ad26.COV2.S COVID-19 vaccine or a placebo.

This rearrangement joins TRBV5-5 to TRBJ1-1, with 9 nucleotides matching TRBD1. CDR1 is SGHKS, CDR2 YYEKEE, per germline (reference sequence). CDR3 length: 14 amino acids. V shed 4 bases, J shed 1 base, and the junction held 2 bases outside the gene matches. CDR3 DNA sequence: TGTGCCAGCAGCGGGGGACAGGGGAACACTGAAGCTTTCTTT. It codes for CASSGGQGNTEAFF.

The chain links TRBV6-5 to TRBJ2-7; 11 bases fit TRBD2. Germline values: CDR1 MNHEY, CDR2 SVGAGI. The CDR3 has 15 residues. After removal of 5 bases from V and 3 bases from J, the junction contained 6 bases not matched to a gene. This chain's CDR3 is CASSPVAGGIYEQYF. The CDR3 DNA reads TGTGCCAGCAGTCCCGTAGCGGGAGGGATCTACGAGCAGTACTTC.

This clone was seen a few times. The chain uses TRBV7-6 and TRBJ1-6; D unresolved. This CDR3 has 12 amino acids. V dropped 3 bases and J dropped 7 bases, with 4 bases sitting between them. Per the germline V gene, CDR1 is SGHVS and CDR2 is FNYEAQ. CDR3 sequence (DNA): TGTGCCAGCAGCTTGTCCAATTCACCCCTCCACTTT. Its protein is CASSLSNSPLHF.

The V and J genes are TRBV13 and TRBJ2-5; perhaps D is TRBD1 or TRBD2 (5 bases each). The CDR3 is 15 residues long. Germline lookup yields CDR1 PRHDT and CDR2 FYEKMQ (reference sequence). The germline V and J ends were trimmed by 5 bases and 2 bases, with 15 bases remaining between them. CDR3 protein: CASSAPGPTQETQYF. The DNA for the CDR3 is TGTGCCAGCAGCGCTCCGGGACCGACACAAGAGACCCAGTACTTC.

The rearrangement links TRBV30 to TRBJ1-4, with TRBD1 identical over 8 bases. CDR3 length: 16 amino acids. After removal of 0 bases from V and 5 bases from J, the junction contained 8 bases not matched to a gene. Germline V lookup: CDR1 GTSNPN, CDR2 SVGIG (reference sequence). The DNA of the CDR3 is TGTGCCTGGAGTGTCCAGGGGGCAGCGTCAAATGAAAAACTGTTTTTT. This codes for CAWSVQGAASNEKLFF.

V and J are TRBV5-5 and TRBJ1-3; 7 bases are shared with TRBD1. This CDR3 is built from 17 residues. Germline-derived CDR1 and CDR2 are SGHKS and YYEKEE (reference sequence). V dropped 0 bases and J dropped 0; count of bases not matched to a gene: 6. The CDR3 DNA reads as TGTGCCAGCAGCTTGGATTCAGGGGGAACCTCTGGAAACACCATATATTTT. This translates into CASSLDSGGTSGNTIYF.

The gene calls are TRBV11-3 and TRBJ1-6; D gene uncertain. Between the trimmed V and J ends, which lost 0 bases and 1 base, there was a span of 19 bases. Germline lookup yields CDR1 SGHNT and CDR2 YENEEA. There are 20 residues in the CDR3. For the CDR3, the DNA is TGTGCCAGCAGCTTAGATCGCGACCGCTGGGGAAGGTCCTATAATTCACCCCTCCACTTT. It translates to CASSLDRDRWGRSYNSPLHF.

The chain combines TRBV5-4 with TRBJ2-3; D remains ambiguous. The germline V gene encodes CDR1 SGHNT and CDR2 YYREEE (reference sequence). The V end was cut by 4 bases, the J end by 4 bases, with 19 bases between. This CDR3 is built from 16 residues. CDR3 residues: CASSPEADGVADTQYF. In DNA form, the CDR3 reads TGTGCCAGCAGCCCCGAGGCAGACGGCGTAGCAGATACGCAGTATTTT.

The gene calls are TRBV5-1 and TRBJ2-1, with D perhaps TRBD1 (5 bases). Deletions cut 5 bases from V and 4 bases from J, with 16 bases between. The CDR3 extends over 15 amino acids. The germline V gene has CDR1 SGHRS and CDR2 YFSETQ. The DNA for the CDR3 is TGCGCCAGCAGGGTCCTCACAGGAGCTTACAATGAGCAGTTCTTC. As protein: CASRVLTGAYNEQFF.

This clone showed up just once. This chain links TRBV5-8 with TRBJ2-1; D might be TRBD1 (5 bases). This CDR3 contains 16 residues. V lost 4 bases to trimming and J lost 5 bases, with 19 bases between them. In germline, CDR1 is SGHTS, CDR2 YDEGEE. CDR3 sequence reads: CASSPPPTVRHNEQFF. CDR3 bases: TGTGCCAGCAGCCCACCCCCGACAGTAAGGCACAATGAGCAGTTCTTC.

The chain is built from TRBV6-4 and TRBJ2-1; 10 positions agree with TRBD1. CDR3 length: 16 residues. V gave up 0 bases and J gave up 3 bases; unmatched junction bases: 2. The V gene's germline CDR1 is MRHNA and CDR2 SNTAGT. The CDR3, as DNA: TGTGCCAGCAGTGACTCGGGGACAGGGGACTACAATGAGCAGTTCTTC. Protein: CASSDSGTGDYNEQFF.

The rearrangement uses TRBV2 and TRBJ2-2; 11 positions agree with TRBD1. CDR1 and CDR2 (germline): SNHLY, FYNNEI. The length of the CDR3 is 15 residues. Trimming removed 9 bases from V and 4 bases from J; junction bases left unmatched: 7. The CDR3 protein is CASFPGTGGTGELFF. CDR3 DNA sequence: TGTGCCAGTTTCCCCGGGACAGGGGGCACCGGGGAGCTGTTTTTT. The whole variable domain, filled in from reference TRBV2 and TRBJ2-2, reads EPEVTQTPSHQVTQMGQEVILRCVPISNHLYFYWYRQILGQKVEFLVSFYNNEISEKSEIFDDQFSVERPDGSNFTLKIRSTKLEDSAMYFCASFPGTGGTGELFFGEGSRLTVL.

This clone was picked up one time. The chain is built from TRBV19 and TRBJ2-2; 7 bases fit TRBD2. V shed 3 bases, J shed 7 bases, and the junction held 11 bases outside the gene matches. Germline CDR1 is LNHDA and CDR2 is SQIVND (reference sequence). The length of the CDR3 is 16 residues. This CDR3 reads CASSIKAGREVGELFF. In DNA form, the CDR3 reads TGTGCCAGTAGTATCAAAGCGGGGAGGGAGGTCGGGGAGCTGTTTTTT.

This sequence joins TRBV4-1 and TRBJ2-5; D is unresolved. The CDR3 is 16 residues long. Between the trimmed V and J ends, which lost 4 bases and 4 bases, there was a span of 19 bases. Germline CDR1 is MGHRA and CDR2 is YSYEKL. The CDR3 nucleotides read TGCGCCAGCAGCCCAAGAGAACCTTCAGGCCGAGAGACCCAGTACTTC. Translation: CASSPREPSGRETQYF.

The chain combines TRBV2 with TRBJ2-1; 10 bases are a match to TRBD1. The CDR3 contains 14 residues. Losses at the gene ends were 6 bases for V and 4 bases for J; bases not matched to a gene: 3. Germline V lookup: CDR1 SNHLY, CDR2 FYNNEI. CDR3 DNA: TGTGCCAGCAGAGGGGACAGGGGTTACAATGAGCAGTTCTTC. Protein: CASRGDRGYNEQFF.

As regards this clone: The CDR3 does not close with the conserved phenylalanine or tryptophan, likely indicating a read error. The limits of the CDR3 on the DNA are not certain, so only TCRdb's listed CDR3 is given. V usage is TRBV6-9 and J usage is TRBJ2-7; the DNA was not compared with TRBD1, the D call given in the table. Termini included, the CDR3 measures 9 amino acids. Germline V lookup: CDR1 MNHGY, CDR2 SVAAGI. The CDR3 sequence is CASRPLGAG.

The chain carries TRBV30 and TRBJ1-2; D is unresolved. Germline CDR1 reads GTSNPN; CDR2 reads SVGIG (reference sequence). The length of the CDR3 is 14 residues. Trimming shortened V by 0 bases and J by 4 bases, and 12 bases separated the two germline ends. The CDR3 reads CAWSVRAGVYGYTF. In nucleotides, the CDR3 is TGTGCCTGGAGTGTACGGGCCGGGGTCTATGGCTACACCTTC.

The chain carries TRBV11-3 and TRBJ1-1, with D maybe TRBD1 (6 bases). This CDR3 contains 15 residues. Germline V gene data show CDR1 as SGHNT and CDR2 as YENEEA. Trimming pared 5 bases from V and 0 bases from J, leaving 13 bases between. The CDR3 nucleotides read TGTGCCAGCAGCCCCCTAAGGACAGTGAACACTGAAGCTTTCTTT. Its protein product is CASSPLRTVNTEAFF.

The V gene is TRBV10-3, the J gene TRBJ1-1; D gene uncertain. The germline V gene has CDR1 ENHRY and CDR2 SYGVKD. The CDR3 spans 16 residues. The ends were cut back, 3 bases at V and 10 bases at J, with 24 bases in the middle. CDR3 bases: TGTGCCATCAGTGATCAACCCGGGGTTGATGGAATGAGAGCTTTCTTT. As protein: CAISDQPGVDGMRAFF.

The rearrangement joins TRBV7-9 to TRBJ2-1; 7 positions match TRBD2. CDR3 length: 13 amino acids. The germline V gene encodes CDR1 SEHNR and CDR2 FQNEAQ (reference sequence). Trimming took 6 bases from V and 8 from J; bases not matched to a gene: 7. The CDR3 loop reads CASRERDWDEQFF. As DNA, the CDR3 is TGTGCCAGCAGGGAGCGGGACTGGGATGAGCAGTTCTTC.

V and J are TRBV7-9 and TRBJ1-1; maybe TRBD1 (6 bases). The germline gives CDR1 SEHNR, CDR2 FQNEAQ (reference sequence). Between the trimmed V and J ends, which lost 7 bases and 3 bases, there was a span of 18 bases. The CDR3 is made up of 15 amino acids. The CDR3 region is CASTYLQGRDTEAFF. DNA for the CDR3: TGTGCCAGCACGTACCTGCAGGGGAGGGACACTGAAGCTTTCTTT.

The V and J genes are TRBV7-8 and TRBJ2-7; D unresolved. The CDR3 has 12 residues. V gave up 5 bases and J gave up 6 bases, with 11 bases separating them. Germline lookup yields CDR1 SGHVS and CDR2 FQNEAQ. The CDR3 sequence is CASSPVGGEQYF. CDR3 DNA: TGTGCCAGCAGCCCAGTGGGTGGCGAGCAGTACTTC.

The CDR3 DNA reads as TGTGCCAGCTCACCCACGGGACAGGGGAATGAAAAACTGTTTTTT. Amino acid sequence: CASSPTGQGNEKLFF. The chain combines TRBV18 with TRBJ1-4; 10 bases match TRBD1. V lost 3 bases to trimming and J lost 5 bases; unmatched junction nucleotides: 3. Germline V gene lookup returns CDR1 KGHSH and CDR2 LQKENI. This CDR3 contains 15 residues.

This clone showed up just a few times. The CDR3 sequence is CASSDTGDTEAFF. CDR3 nucleotide sequence: TGTGCCAGCAGCGACACAGGGGACACTGAAGCTTTCTTT. The J gene is TRBJ1-1, the V gene TRBV11-1, with 7 bases aligning to TRBD1. This CDR3 contains 13 residues. Germline V gene lookup returns CDR1 SGHAT and CDR2 FQDESV (reference sequence). The ends lost 5 bases at V and 3 bases at J; junction bases unmatched: 3.

The chain has TRBV3-1 (or the pseudogene TRBV3-2) and TRBJ1-4; TRBD1 might be the D (5 bases). The CDR3 loop spans 15 amino acids. Trimming took off 4 bases at V and 6 bases at J, with 15 bases between the two ends. Germline loops: CDR1 LGHDT, CDR2 YNNKEL (reference sequence). The CDR3 sequence: CASSPTLTEDEKLFF. CDR3 bases: TGTGCCAGCAGCCCAACCCTGACAGAGGATGAAAAACTGTTTTTT.

The chain links TRBV6-5 to TRBJ1-2; D gene ambiguous. The CDR3 loop spans 12 amino acids. V was cut by 7 bases and J by 8 bases, with 14 bases left in between. Germline values: CDR1 MNHEY, CDR2 SVGAGI. CDR3 residues: CASTDQRFGYTF. The CDR3, as DNA: TGTGCCAGCACCGATCAAAGGTTCGGCTACACCTTC.

This rearrangement joins TRBV21-1 to TRBJ1-5; the D call of TRBD1 is as the table states it, not checked on the DNA. TRBV21-1 is a listed pseudogene. The CDR3 runs 13 residues. CDR3 region: CASIGQVYQPQHF. The CDR3 region has the DNA TGTGCCAGCATCGGACAGGTGTATCAGCCCCAGCATTTT.

The CDR3 region has the DNA TGTGCCAGCAGTGACGGTTCTAGCGGGGACACAGATACGCAGTATTTT. This sequence encodes CASSDGSSGDTDTQYF. This chain uses TRBV2 with TRBJ2-3, with 9 bases that match TRBD2. Germline V gives CDR1 SNHLY, CDR2 FYNNEI. The CDR3 totals 16 residues. With 3 bases clipped from V and 2 bases from J, the junction kept 6 bases outside the gene matches.

This chain joins TRBV20-1 and TRBJ2-3; 9 bases line up with TRBD2. Germline V lookup: CDR1 DFQATT, CDR2 SNEGSKA (reference sequence). The CDR3 covers 11 residues. V lost 6 bases and J lost 10; bases outside the gene matches: 5. CDR3 bases: TGCAGTGCCCAGCGGGAGGAAGCGCAGTATTTT. Translating it yields CSAQREEAQYF.

This clone was detected a few times. This chain connects TRBV5-4 to TRBJ1-3, with no clear D. The CDR3 is 15 amino acids. Germline CDR1 SGHNT, CDR2 YYREEE (reference sequence). V dropped 2 bases and J dropped 0 bases, with 9 bases sitting between them. The CDR3 sequence is CASSFGGVSGNTIYF. CDR3 in DNA: TGTGCCAGCAGCTTCGGCGGGGTCTCTGGAAACACCATATATTTT. Complete variable domain (other parts from reference TRBV5-4 and TRBJ1-3): ETGVTQSPTHLIKTRGQQVTLRCSSQSGHNTVSWYQQALGQGPQFIFQYYREEENGRGNFPPRFSGLQFPNYSSELNVNALELDDSALYLCASSFGGVSGNTIYFGEGSWLTVV.

In nucleotides, the CDR3 is TGCAGCGTTGAAAGGACAGGGTGGAACGAGCAGTACTTC. The encoded protein is CSVERTGWNEQYF. The chain recombines TRBV29-1 with TRBJ2-7; 8 nucleotides agree with TRBD1. V shed 2 bases, J shed 5 bases, and the junction held 5 bases outside the gene matches. Germline-derived CDR1 and CDR2 are SQVTM and ANQGSEA. The CDR3 has 13 residues.

The V call is TRBV18, the J call TRBJ1-1; D not resolved. The length of the CDR3 is 14 residues. In germline, CDR1 is KGHSH, CDR2 LQKENI. The V end was cut by 3 bases, the J end by 1 base, with 9 bases between. For the CDR3, the DNA is TGTGCCAGCTCACCTATTTTAGCGAACACTGAAGCTTTCTTT. Protein: CASSPILANTEAFF.